This is a list of T cell receptor beta chains from one sample in a study of CD8+ T cells in alopecia areata. The repertoire was sequenced with immunoSEQ multiplex PCR; TCRdb's copy has only in-frame clones and lacks some. This sample has around 100,000 clones, with 55% to 70% found just once. The starting material was CD8+ T cells sorted from blood, obtained at roughly week 58, from a patient treated with tofacitinib. Receptors were obtained from a human donor with alopecia areata. Each CDR3 is given with its conserved first and last residue. Clone size appears in some rows only: once, few, many, or a class for an expanded clone.

J gene: TRBJ2-1; V gene: TRBV27; clone size: -; CDR3 protein: CASSLGTSVNEQFF
J gene: TRBJ2-7; V gene: TRBV29-1; clone size: few; CDR3 protein: CSVEGDRGIYEQYF
J gene: TRBJ2-5; V gene: TRBV12-5; clone size: -; CDR3 protein: CASGHPDRETQYF
J gene: TRBJ2-7; V gene: TRBV2; clone size: -; CDR3 protein: CASLFRRTGEPAYEQYF
J gene: TRBJ2-2; V gene: TRBV5-6; clone size: -; CDR3 protein: CASSPHPGELFF
J gene: TRBJ2-1; V gene: TRBV30; clone size: few; CDR3 protein: CAWREDLAEQFF
J gene: TRBJ1-2; V gene: TRBV10-3; clone size: -; CDR3 protein: CAISDGGYTF
J gene: TRBJ2-5; V gene: TRBV14; clone size: once; CDR3 protein: CASSQAGTALETQYF
J gene: TRBJ1-1; V gene: TRBV25-1; clone size: -; CDR3 protein: CASRYSGNTEAFF
J gene: TRBJ1-1; V gene: TRBV6-5; clone size: few; CDR3 protein: CASSSPGADPYTEAFF
J gene: TRBJ2-1; V gene: TRBV7-3; clone size: -; CDR3 protein: CASSLKGHRSHNEQFF
J gene: TRBJ1-5; V gene: TRBV30; clone size: -; CDR3 protein: CAWSPRAGNQPQHF
J gene: TRBJ2-5; V gene: TRBV29-1; clone size: -; CDR3 protein: CSVEVTGSGDGQYF
J gene: TRBJ2-3; V gene: TRBV29-1; clone size: -; CDR3 protein: CSVEIDTQYF
J gene: TRBJ2-3; V gene: TRBV10-2; clone size: few; CDR3 protein: CASSAIAGGITDTQYF
J gene: TRBJ2-5; V gene: TRBV6-5; clone size: -; CDR3 protein: CASSLHLKGQTQYF
J gene: TRBJ1-4; V gene: TRBV2; clone size: -; CDR3 protein: CASIPGHLNEKLFF
J gene: TRBJ1-6; V gene: TRBV5-5; clone size: many; CDR3 protein: CASTGQSPNSPLHF
J gene: TRBJ1-1; V gene: TRBV9; clone size: -; CDR3 protein: CASSENPGQSRSDTEAFF
J gene: TRBJ2-1; V gene: TRBV6-6; clone size: -; CDR3 protein: CASQTGPLHPEQFF
J gene: TRBJ2-7; V gene: TRBV7-9; clone size: -; CDR3 protein: CASSASGGATYEQYF
J gene: TRBJ2-1; V gene: TRBV5-6; clone size: -; CDR3 protein: CASTMGSVYNEQFF
J gene: TRBJ2-1; V gene: TRBV13; clone size: -; CDR3 protein: CASSLGTPSDEQFF
J gene: TRBJ1-2; V gene: TRBV4-1; clone size: -; CDR3 protein: CASSLRIGIGRYGYTF
J gene: TRBJ2-7; V gene: TRBV11-1; clone size: -; CDR3 protein: CASSSNRAYEQYF
J gene: TRBJ2-7; V gene: TRBV5-6; clone size: once; CDR3 protein: CASSLGPSDTYEQYF
J gene: TRBJ2-3; V gene: TRBV15; clone size: -; CDR3 protein: CATSRDFRGTDTQYF
J gene: TRBJ2-7; V gene: TRBV29-1; clone size: -; CDR3 protein: CSVVGGNSYEQYF
J gene: TRBJ2-3; V gene: TRBV29-1; clone size: -; CDR3 protein: CSAEGTDTQYF
J gene: TRBJ2-7; V gene: TRBV6-1; clone size: -; CDR3 protein: CASSDGRGISYEQYF
J gene: TRBJ2-7; V gene: TRBV13; clone size: -; CDR3 protein: CASSLEGLAGEYEQYF
J gene: TRBJ1-2; V gene: TRBV4-1; clone size: few; CDR3 protein: CASSQVSLNYGYTF
J gene: TRBJ1-2; V gene: TRBV9; clone size: medium-sized; CDR3 protein: CASSVAGLSSYGYTF
J gene: TRBJ2-1; V gene: TRBV27; clone size: -; CDR3 protein: CASSLVGGSSYNEQFF
J gene: TRBJ1-5; V gene: TRBV27; clone size: -; CDR3 protein: CASSSQANQPQHF
J gene: TRBJ1-1; V gene: TRBV7-9; clone size: -; CDR3 protein: CASSLAGTENTEAFF
J gene: TRBJ2-3; V gene: TRBV7-2; clone size: -; CDR3 protein: CASSQTNAVTDTQYF
J gene: TRBJ1-4; V gene: TRBV7-9; clone size: few; CDR3 protein: CASSLSNEKLFF
J gene: TRBJ1-2; V gene: TRBV6-6; clone size: -; CDR3 protein: CASSYSAANYGYTF
J gene: TRBJ2-7; V gene: TRBV29-1; clone size: -; CDR3 protein: CSVEGGQSYEQYF
J gene: TRBJ2-2; V gene: TRBV19; clone size: few; CDR3 protein: CASSSGARELFF
J gene: TRBJ2-5; V gene: TRBV15; clone size: -; CDR3 protein: CATSRDSGGLGTQYF
J gene: TRBJ2-5; V gene: TRBV6-1; clone size: -; CDR3 protein: CASSADRIQETQYF
J gene: TRBJ1-5; V gene: TRBV15; clone size: -; CDR3 protein: CATSRRGGGQPQHF
J gene: TRBJ1-1; V gene: TRBV29-1; clone size: -; CDR3 protein: CSVMDGNTEAFF
J gene: TRBJ1-1; V gene: TRBV13; clone size: -; CDR3 protein: CASSSRTERIEAFF
J gene: TRBJ2-1; V gene: TRBV30; clone size: -; CDR3 protein: CAWTASGGIDEQFF
J gene: TRBJ1-1; V gene: TRBV9; clone size: -; CDR3 protein: CASSVSGRQAFF
J gene: TRBJ2-2; V gene: TRBV27; clone size: -; CDR3 protein: CASSLSMGGGNTGELFF